Below, one T cell receptor (beta chain) is given with its context. The antigen this receptor binds is unknown. Base quality data are lacking; no much larger clone is found one base away. The data originate from a study of T cell repertoires in cytomegalovirus infection (dated by TCRdb to the late 2010s). Broadly, across the study: Alongside well-studied HLA-B-restricted epitopes, the peptide stimulations were aimed at recently identified HLA-C-restricted CMV epitopes, whose presentation resists viral immunomodulation. Donor HLA type was relevant to the analysis, because carriage of CMV infection together with the matching HLA type was indicated by public TCR beta signatures. The investigation overall reported the following: In both this cohort and an independent cohort of some 380 donors, the cumulative frequency of public TCR beta family members distinguished carriers of CMV infection plus the relevant HLA type. The ex vivo response was dominated by HLA-C-restricted CMV-specific TCR beta clonotypes, which also provided the single most frequent clonotype in two of eight donors.

This specimen's treatment or condition label, interpreted: in vitro stimulation with specific CMV peptide epitopes to enrich CMV-specific T cells. TCRdb shows the sequencer as Illumina HiSeq 1500. TCRdb cleaned the public reads at Q25 with fastp, built clones with MiXCR and kept in-frame beta chains. CDR3 protein sequences are deduplicated, and each keeps its most common genes and DNA. Here the sample has under 300,000 distinct CDR3 sequences; under 25% occur a single time. Approximately 19% of the sample lies in the top ten. V is cut by 6 bases and J by 0 bases, and the space between the germline ends is 12 bases. Its CDR3 holds 14 amino acids, cysteine through phenylalanine. The sequence is cut down to CDR3 DNA, 42 bases in frame from base 1. As encoded in the germline V gene (reference sequence), CDR1 is DFQATT while CDR2 is SNEGSKA.

The TCR comes from a human donor in good health (CMV status not recorded). Some clones in this sample may be carry-over from other donors' samples. This receptor chain uses TRBV20-1 and TRBJ2-4, with a tentative D gene TRBD2 over 6 matching bases. The sequencing here drew on cultured PBMCs, taken from culture after CMV antigen stimulation. This receptor has the CDR3 CSAWGVLAKNIQYF. Read as DNA, the sequence is TGCAGTGCCTGGGGGGTACTAGCCAAAAACATTCAGTACTTC.